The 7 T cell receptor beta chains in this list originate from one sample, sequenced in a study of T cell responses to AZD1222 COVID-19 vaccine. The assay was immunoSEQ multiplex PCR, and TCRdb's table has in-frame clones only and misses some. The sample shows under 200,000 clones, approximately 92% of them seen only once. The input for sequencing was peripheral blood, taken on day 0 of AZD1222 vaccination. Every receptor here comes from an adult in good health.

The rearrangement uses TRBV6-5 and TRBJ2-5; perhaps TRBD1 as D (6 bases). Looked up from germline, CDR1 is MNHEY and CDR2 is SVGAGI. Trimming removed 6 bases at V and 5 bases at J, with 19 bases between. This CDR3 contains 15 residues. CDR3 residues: CASSSPLNRGETQYF. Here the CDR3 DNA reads TGTGCCAGCAGCTCTCCACTAAATAGGGGGGAGACCCAGTACTTC.

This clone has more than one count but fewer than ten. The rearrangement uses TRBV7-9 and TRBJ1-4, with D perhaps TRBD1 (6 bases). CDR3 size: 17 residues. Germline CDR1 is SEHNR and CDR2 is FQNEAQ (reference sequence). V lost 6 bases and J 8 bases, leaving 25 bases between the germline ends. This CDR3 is CASRPQMGGPRYEKLFF. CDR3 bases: TGTGCCAGCAGACCACAAATGGGGGGCCCCAGATACGAAAAACTGTTTTTT.

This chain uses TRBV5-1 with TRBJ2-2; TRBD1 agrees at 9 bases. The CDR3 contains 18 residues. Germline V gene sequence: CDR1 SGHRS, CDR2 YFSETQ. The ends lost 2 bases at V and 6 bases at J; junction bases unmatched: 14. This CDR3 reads CASSFRDRDRSNPGELFF. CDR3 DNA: TGCGCCAGCAGCTTCCGGGACAGGGATCGTTCAAACCCCGGGGAGCTGTTTTTT. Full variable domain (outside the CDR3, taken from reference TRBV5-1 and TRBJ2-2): KAGVTQTPRYLIKTRGQQVTLSCSPISGHRSVSWYQQTPGQGLQFLFEYFSETQRNKGNFPGRFSGRQFSNSRSEMNVSTLELGDSALYLCASSFRDRDRSNPGELFFGEGSRLTVL.

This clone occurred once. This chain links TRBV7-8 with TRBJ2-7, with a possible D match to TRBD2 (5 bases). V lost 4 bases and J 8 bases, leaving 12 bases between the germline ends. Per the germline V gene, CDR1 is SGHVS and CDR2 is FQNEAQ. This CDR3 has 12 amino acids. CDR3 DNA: TGTGCCAGCAGCTCCGGACTGCAACAGCAGTACTTC. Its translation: CASSSGLQQQYF. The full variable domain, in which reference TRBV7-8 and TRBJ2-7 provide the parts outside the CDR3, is GAGVSQSPRYKVAKRGQDVALRCDPISGHVSLFWYQQALGQGPEFLTYFQNEAQLDKSGLPSDRFFAERPEGSVSTLKIQRTQQEDSAVYLCASSSGLQQQYFGPGTRLTVT.

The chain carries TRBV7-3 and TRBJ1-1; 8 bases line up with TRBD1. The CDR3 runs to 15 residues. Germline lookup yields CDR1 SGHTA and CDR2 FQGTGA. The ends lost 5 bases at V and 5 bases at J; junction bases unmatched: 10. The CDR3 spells CASSQNRDRWTEAFF. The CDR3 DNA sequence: TGTGCCAGCAGCCAGAACCGGGACAGGTGGACTGAAGCTTTCTTT.

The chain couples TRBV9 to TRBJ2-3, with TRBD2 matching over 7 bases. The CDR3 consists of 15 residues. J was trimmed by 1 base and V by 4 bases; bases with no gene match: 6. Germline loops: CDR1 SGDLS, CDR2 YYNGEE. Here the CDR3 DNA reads TGTGCCAGCAGCCCCCTAGGACTAGGCACAGATACGCAGTATTTT. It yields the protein CASSPLGLGTDTQYF.

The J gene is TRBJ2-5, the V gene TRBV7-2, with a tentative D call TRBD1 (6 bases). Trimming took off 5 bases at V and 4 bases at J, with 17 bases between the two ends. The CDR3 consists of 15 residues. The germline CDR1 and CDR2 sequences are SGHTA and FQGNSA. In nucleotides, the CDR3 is TGTGCCAGCAGCCTAAGCAGGGGAGTAGGAGAGACCCAGTACTTC. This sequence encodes CASSLSRGVGETQYF. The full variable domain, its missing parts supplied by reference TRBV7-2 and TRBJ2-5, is GAGVSQSPSNKVTEKGKDVELRCDPISGHTALYWYRQSLGQGLEFLIYFQGNSAPDKSGLPSDRFSAERTGGSVSTLTIQRTQQEDSAVYLCASSLSRGVGETQYFGPGTRLLVL.